These 29 T cell receptor beta chains share one sample of origin, sequenced in a study of cytomegalovirus exposure and HLA in healthy donors. The PCR was carried out with 60 Vbeta primers and 13 Jbeta primers. Libraries were prepared by immunoSEQ multiplex PCR; TCRdb keeps only in-frame clonotypes and omits some of them. The repertoire holds 150,000 to 200,000 clones, with about three quarters as singletons. Sequences were obtained from PBMCs. Receptor source: a man aged 18 to 30 in good health and CMV-seronegative.

The chain combines TRBV18 with TRBJ1-4, with D possibly being TRBD1 (6 bases). The CDR3 has 15 residues. Germline CDR1 and CDR2: KGHSH and LQKENI. V gave up 6 bases and J gave up 7 bases, with 18 bases separating them. CDR3 region: CASSPTGLESEKLFF. The DNA for the CDR3 is TGTGCCAGCTCCCCCACAGGGCTGGAGAGTGAAAAACTGTTTTTT.

The chain uses TRBV29-1 and TRBJ2-7, with 10 bases lining up with TRBD2. The germline CDR1 and CDR2 sequences are SQVTM and ANQGSEA. CDR3 size: 16 residues. The V and J ends lost 4 bases and 0 bases, in that order; junction bases with no gene match: 9. The CDR3 region is CSVAGGSGGSSYEQYF. CDR3 sequence (DNA): TGCAGCGTTGCAGGTGGTAGCGGGGGGAGCTCCTACGAGCAGTACTTC.

This rearrangement joins TRBV6-4 to TRBJ1-6, with D tentatively TRBD1 (5 bases). CDR3 length equals 14 residues. CDR1 and CDR2 (germline): MRHNA, SNTAGT. With 6 bases removed from V and 9 bases from J, the gap between germline ends came to 15 bases. DNA for the CDR3: TGTGCCAGCAGCATTAAACCGGGGGTTTCACCCCTCCACTTT. Its protein product is CASSIKPGVSPLHF.

The chain recombines TRBV28 with TRBJ1-2, with TRBD1 matching over 7 bases. V shed 5 bases and J 4 bases; nucleotides not matched to a gene: 4. The CDR3 has 13 residues. Germline V CDR1 and CDR2: MDHEN, SYDVKM. The CDR3 sequence: CASSRTGVYGYTF. The CDR3 DNA reads TGTGCCAGCAGTCGTACAGGGGTCTATGGCTACACCTTC.

Details on this clone: A junction boundary mismatches the germline segment, possibly from a read error. The chain employs TRBV7-9 and TRBJ2-5; 9 bases are shared with TRBD1. This CDR3 has 18 amino acids. CDR1 and CDR2 (germline): SEHNR, FQNEAQ (reference sequence). CDR3 amino acids: CSSSSGQGSHSPTETQYF. The DNA for the CDR3 is TGTTCCAGCAGCTCAGGACAGGGGAGTCACTCCCCCACGGAGACCCAGTACTTC.

The chain has TRBV11-2 and TRBJ2-1; TRBD2 might be the D (6 bases). This CDR3 is 13 amino acids long. Looked up from germline, CDR1 is SGHAT and CDR2 is FQNNGV. Trimming removed 5 bases from V and 10 bases from J, with 15 bases in between. The CDR3: CASSPQVLAEQFF. CDR3 in DNA: TGTGCCAGCAGCCCCCAAGTCCTAGCGGAGCAGTTCTTC.

The genes are TRBV2 and TRBJ2-5, with 9 bases that match TRBD2. V lost 6 bases to trimming and J lost 2 bases; unmatched junction nucleotides: 13. The germline gives CDR1 SNHLY, CDR2 FYNNEI. This CDR3 comprises 17 residues. The CDR3 DNA reads TGTGCCAGCAGGAGGGGGCTTGGTAGCGGGAGTCAAGAGACCCAGTACTTC. Its protein is CASRRGLGSGSQETQYF.

This clone was seen a handful of times. V is TRBV6-5 and J is TRBJ1-2; D perhaps matches TRBD1 (6 bases). With 8 bases removed from V and 4 bases from J, the gap between germline ends came to 8 bases. This CDR3 region has 11 residues. Germline CDR1 is MNHEY and CDR2 is SVGAGI. CDR3 DNA sequence: TGTGCCAGCTGGGACATCTATGGCTACACCTTC. Its translation: CASWDIYGYTF.

The chain joins TRBV9 to TRBJ2-1; 14 positions match TRBD2. The CDR3 spans 18 residues. Losses at the gene ends were 4 bases for V and 4 bases for J; bases not matched to a gene: 10. Germline V gene sequence: CDR1 SGDLS, CDR2 YYNGEE. The DNA of the CDR3 is TGTGCCAGCAGCTCCAGTGGGACTAGCGGGAGTCGATACAATGAGCAGTTCTTC. Translation gives CASSSSGTSGSRYNEQFF.

The chain couples TRBV27 to TRBJ2-7; 11 bases line up with TRBD2. With 1 base clipped from V and 5 bases from J, the junction kept 4 bases outside the gene matches. Germline CDR1 is MNHEY and CDR2 is SMNVEV (reference sequence). CDR3 length: 15 residues. CDR3 sequence: CASSLFTSGGNEQYF. The CDR3 nucleotides read TGTGCCAGCAGTTTATTCACTAGCGGGGGAAACGAGCAGTACTTC.

This clone was counted only a few times. The genes are TRBV30 and TRBJ2-7, with 7 bases fitting TRBD2. After removal of 0 bases from V and 12 bases from J, the junction contained 8 bases not matched to a gene. In germline, CDR1 is GTSNPN, CDR2 SVGIG (reference sequence). CDR3 length: 12 residues. CDR3 bases: TGTGCCTGGAGTGTAGGCGGAGCGGGGCGGTACTTC. Its protein is CAWSVGGAGRYF.

The J gene is TRBJ1-1, the V gene TRBV9, with TRBD1 matching 7 bases. V trimming: 4 bases; J trimming: 3 bases; junction bases outside the gene matches: 9. This CDR3 has 15 residues. CDR1 and CDR2 from the germline V gene are SGDLS and YYNGEE. This CDR3 reads CASSLRQGPDTEAFF. The CDR3 coding sequence is TGTGCCAGCAGCCTAAGACAGGGCCCGGACACTGAAGCTTTCTTT.

This clone came up once. The chain recombines TRBV4-1 with TRBJ2-7; 7 bases line up with TRBD1. CDR1 is MGHRA, CDR2 YSYEKL, per germline. Germline trimming cut 4 bases from V and 0 bases from J; bases unmatched to any gene: 3. The CDR3 extends over 14 amino acids. CDR3 amino acids: CASSPGDSSYEQYF. The CDR3 DNA reads TGCGCCAGCAGCCCCGGGGACAGCTCCTACGAGCAGTACTTC.

This sequence joins TRBV5-6 and TRBJ1-5; D might be TRBD1 (5 bases). V shed 3 bases and J shed 0 bases, with 10 bases lying between them. CDR3 length: 15 amino acids. In germline, CDR1 is SGHDT, CDR2 YYEEEE. The CDR3 spells CASSSTGYSNQPQHF. DNA of the CDR3: TGTGCCAGCAGCTCCACAGGATATAGCAATCAGCCCCAGCATTTT.

This clone was counted a single time. The chain combines TRBV9 with TRBJ2-1; tentatively, D is TRBD2 (5 bases). CDR1 SGDLS and CDR2 YYNGEE come from the germline V gene. The CDR3 is 15 amino acids. V lost 4 bases and J lost 0, with 11 bases in between. CDR3 sequence reads: CASSPSGSSYNEQFF. In DNA, the CDR3 is TGTGCCAGCAGCCCAAGCGGTAGCTCCTACAATGAGCAGTTCTTC.

This clone was recorded a few times. V gene TRBV4-1 combines with J gene TRBJ2-7; 9 positions match TRBD1. CDR1 is MGHRA and CDR2 is YSYEKL in the germline V gene. This CDR3 has 14 amino acids. V lost 4 bases, J lost 4 bases, and 5 bases stayed unmatched. The CDR3 here is CASSPTGGKYEQYF. CDR3 bases: TGCGCCAGCAGCCCGACAGGGGGGAAGTACGAGCAGTACTTC.

The chain is built from TRBV2 and TRBJ1-5, with D perhaps matching TRBD1 (6 bases). This CDR3 is built from 13 residues. CDR1 and CDR2 (germline): SNHLY, FYNNEI. With 10 bases removed from V and 3 bases from J, the gap between germline ends came to 13 bases. CDR3 nucleotide sequence: TGTGCCACCTCAGGACAGCTCAATCAGCCCCAGCATTTT. It translates to CATSGQLNQPQHF.

The chain joins TRBV4-1 to TRBJ2-6; 7 bases map to TRBD1. The germline V gene encodes CDR1 MGHRA and CDR2 YSYEKL. This CDR3 region has 16 residues. Unmatched junction bases numbered 3, after V lost 2 bases and J lost 2 bases. The CDR3 sequence is CASSQRTGAGANVLTF. The CDR3 DNA is TGCGCCAGCAGCCAACGTACAGGGGCTGGGGCCAACGTCCTGACTTTC.

This clone appeared a few times. This rearrangement joins TRBV6-1 to TRBJ1-1; 11 bases map to TRBD1. V shed 7 bases and J 1 base; nucleotides not matched to a gene: 2. Germline CDR1 is MNHNS and CDR2 is SASEGT. The CDR3 spans 14 residues. CDR3 protein: CASTGTGGNTEAFF. CDR3 DNA sequence: TGTGCCAGCACCGGGACAGGGGGGAACACTGAAGCTTTCTTT.

This chain joins TRBV28 and TRBJ2-7, with D possibly matching TRBD1 (6 bases). The V end lost 2 bases, the J end lost 12 bases, and 23 bases lay between the germline ends. Germline V gene sequence: CDR1 MDHEN, CDR2 SYDVKM. The CDR3 is 15 amino acids. The CDR3 DNA is TGTGCCAGCAGTTTACACTCTACCGGGGCAGGGGCTACGTACTTC. It specifies CASSLHSTGAGATYF.

V gene TRBV29-1 combines with J gene TRBJ2-1; TRBD2 matches at 10 bases. Germline-derived CDR1 and CDR2 are SQVTM and ANQGSEA. The trim removed 7 bases at V and 4 bases at J, leaving 4 bases unmatched. This CDR3 has 13 residues. The CDR3 is CSGTSGAYNEQFF. The CDR3 bases are TGCAGCGGTACTAGCGGGGCGTACAATGAGCAGTTCTTC.

The chain employs TRBV28 and TRBJ1-2; 7 bases match TRBD1. This CDR3 is 13 amino acids long. Germline CDR1 is MDHEN and CDR2 is SYDVKM. V was pared by 8 bases and J by 2 bases, with 5 bases of the junction left unmatched. The CDR3 DNA sequence: TGTGCCAGCGTAGGGGGCCTGAACTATGGCTACACCTTC. Its translation: CASVGGLNYGYTF.

The chain couples TRBV7-9 to TRBJ1-2, with D tentatively TRBD1 (5 bases). Germline CDR1 SEHNR, CDR2 FQNEAQ (reference sequence). The CDR3 spans 14 residues. The V end was cut by 6 bases, the J end by 7 bases, with 18 bases between. CDR3 DNA: TGTGCCAGCAGGGAGGGGACCGTAGGGTCTGGCTACACCTTC. It translates to CASREGTVGSGYTF.

The chain recombines TRBV5-1 with TRBJ1-6; D might be TRBD1 (6 bases). Germline lookup yields CDR1 SGHRS and CDR2 YFSETQ. The CDR3 is 15 residues long. Trimming left V 4 bases short and J 8 bases short, with 16 bases between. CDR3 residues: CASSPRDTRDSPLHF. In DNA, the CDR3 is TGCGCCAGCAGCCCCCGGGACACTCGCGATTCACCCCTCCACTTT.

This clone was found once. The V gene is TRBV7-2, the J gene TRBJ1-2; unclear D gene. Germline V gene data show CDR1 as SGHTA and CDR2 as FQGNSA. The length of the CDR3 is 14 residues. The germline V and J ends were trimmed by 4 bases and 4 bases, with 13 bases remaining between them. The CDR3 region has the DNA TGTGCCAGCAGCTCCAGCGGAGGTGGCTATGGCTACACCTTC. This codes for CASSSSGGGYGYTF.

As concerns this clone: Other nucleotide sequences from this sample produce the same CDR3. The chain carries TRBV4-1 and TRBJ2-1; TRBD2 matches at 14 bases. The junction had 5 bases not matched to a gene; V was cut back by 2 bases and J by 8 bases. The germline gives CDR1 MGHRA, CDR2 YSYEKL. This CDR3 is 16 amino acids long. This CDR3 is CASSQPGLAGAHEQFF. DNA of the CDR3: TGCGCCAGCAGCCAACCGGGACTAGCGGGAGCACATGAGCAGTTCTTC.

This rearrangement joins TRBV7-6 to TRBJ2-1, with TRBD2 matching 7 bases. V was clipped by 1 base and J by 6 bases; unmatched bases: 9. Germline CDR1 is SGHVS and CDR2 is FNYEAQ. The CDR3 consists of 16 residues. CDR3 bases: TGTGCCAGCAGCTTAGTGGTGGGGGGGACCCCCAATGAGCAGTTCTTC. Amino acid sequence: CASSLVVGGTPNEQFF.

The chain combines TRBV4-2 with TRBJ2-1, with TRBD2 matching over 14 bases. Losses at the gene ends were 3 bases for V and 7 bases for J; bases not matched to a gene: 5. The length of the CDR3 is 16 residues. Germline lookup yields CDR1 LGHNA and CDR2 YNFKEQ. In DNA form, the CDR3 reads TGTGCCAGCAGCCACGGGGGGACTAGCGGGAGTAATGAGCAGTTCTTC. Translation: CASSHGGTSGSNEQFF.

This clone was observed a handful of times. The germline gene is not matched at one end of the junction; a read error may be the cause. The V call is TRBV7-9, the J call TRBJ2-4; 7 bases match TRBD1. The CDR3 loop spans 12 amino acids. In germline, CDR1 is SEHNR, CDR2 FQNEAQ (reference sequence). The CDR3 loop reads CSSSSTGAIQYF. The DNA for the CDR3 is TGTTCCAGCAGCTCCACAGGGGCCATTCAGTACTTC. The variable domain in full, completed from reference TRBV7-9 and TRBJ2-4, reads DTGVSQNPRHKITKRGQNVTFRCDPISEHNRLYWYRQTLGQGPEFLTYFQNEAQLEKSRLLSDRFSAERPKGSFSTLEIQRTEQGDSAMYLCSSSSTGAIQYFGAGTRLSVL.